This TCR beta chain was identified during a study of CD8+CD57+ T cells in acquired aplastic anemia. Whole-study findings and limits: The number of CD8+ CDR3 sequences shared by patients and controls was around 30. Controls and patients did not differ significantly in CD8+ Simpson's diversity.

CDR3 and TCR beta VDJ profiling relied on a genomic DNA template. TCRdb analysed the reads with MiXCR anew, one entry per CDR3 protein. The repertoire holds about 160,000 distinct CDR3 sequences, about 50% seen once, with roughly 30% in the top ten. Patients included in sequencing had previously demonstrated CD8+CD57+ cell expansion by flow cytometry. Patients, without exception, had severe acquired aplastic anemia. This clonotype occurred once. What it binds is not known. The V gene lost 6 bases and the J gene lost 2 bases, with 13 bases spanning the gap. The CDR3 is made up of 14 amino acids. Looked up from germline, CDR1 is SNHLY and CDR2 is FYNNEI.

The TCR comes from a human donor with aplastic anemia. The sequenced material came from sorted CD4+, CD8+, or CD8+CD57+ T cells (not recorded which) from PBMCs. This sequence joins TRBV2 and TRBJ2-5; no reliable D call. The DNA for the CDR3 is TGTGCCAGCAGCGTCCAGTGGGGTCAAGAGACCCAGTACTTC. This codes for CASSVQWGQETQYF.